The 9 T cell receptor beta chains given below trace back to one sample, sequenced in a study of T-cell reconstitution after alpha-beta-depleted transplantation in children. Unique molecular identifiers were used in preparing the TCRbeta library. Each CDR3 protein is one row after TCRdb ran MiXCR on the PCR reads. Among about 510,000 distinct CDR3 sequences listed, about an eighth were seen once. The material sequenced was PBMCs, mostly from graft donor cells, taken 180 days after TCRalphabeta/CD19-depleted stem cell transplant. The receptors originated from a female patient between 2 and 15 years old who had a stem cell transplant for aplastic anemia, so the T cells may come from the graft donor.

This sequence joins TRBV7-2 and TRBJ2-1; either TRBD1 or TRBD2 may fit D (5 bases each). Trimming removed 5 bases at V and 8 bases at J, with 19 bases between. CDR1 is SGHTA, CDR2 FQGNSA, per germline. The CDR3 is 15 amino acids. The CDR3 loop reads CASSQMGTQGDEQFF. For the CDR3, the DNA is TGTGCCAGCAGCCAGATGGGGACCCAGGGTGATGAGCAGTTCTTC.

This clonotype was detected a few times. This chain connects TRBV29-1 to TRBJ1-1, with a possible D match to TRBD1 (5 bases). V lost 7 bases, J lost 5 bases, and 14 bases lay in between. This CDR3 has 12 residues. Germline lookup yields CDR1 SQVTM and CDR2 ANQGSEA. CDR3 in DNA: TGCAGCGCCGTGCGGGGCCGGACTGAAGCTTTCTTT. Its protein product is CSAVRGRTEAFF.

Comments on this clonotype: Germline is not matched at one junction end, which may reflect a read error. The chain is built from TRBV12-3 or TRBV12-4 and TRBJ2-7, with D uncertain. The CDR3 has 14 residues. CDR3 region: CATSFVMGTYEQYF. As DNA, the CDR3 is TGTGCCACCAGTTTCGTGATGGGGACCTACGAGCAGTACTTC.

This chain links TRBV28 with TRBJ2-7, with 9 bases fitting TRBD1. Unmatched junction bases numbered 3, after V lost 4 bases and J lost 5 bases. CDR1 and CDR2 (germline): MDHEN, SYDVKM. CDR3 length: 13 residues. CDR3 sequence (DNA): TGTGCCAGCAGTTACAGGGGGCCTAACGAGCAGTACGTC. Translated: CASSYRGPNEQYV.

This clonotype was counted at least ten times. This CDR3 is CSVDVNYNEQFF. CDR3 bases: TGCAGCGTTGACGTTAACTACAATGAGCAGTTCTTC. The chain combines TRBV29-1 with TRBJ2-1; the D is unclear. Germline CDR1 and CDR2: SQVTM and ANQGSEA. This CDR3 spans 12 amino acids. V dropped 3 bases and J dropped 3 bases, with 6 bases sitting between them.

This rearrangement joins TRBV6-1 to TRBJ2-5; TRBD1 matches at 7 bases. The V gene's germline CDR1 is MNHNS and CDR2 SASEGT. V trimming: 6 bases; J trimming: 1 base; junction bases outside the gene matches: 5. This CDR3 has 14 residues. This chain's CDR3 is CASRTGMPQETQYF. The DNA for the CDR3 is TGTGCCAGCAGGACAGGGATGCCCCAAGAGACCCAGTACTTC.

This chain uses TRBV20-1 with TRBJ2-1; D is undetermined. This CDR3 is 16 amino acids long. Germline CDR1 and CDR2: DFQATT and SNEGSKA (reference sequence). V gave up 0 bases and J gave up 0 bases, with 12 bases separating them. CDR3 sequence (DNA): TGCAGTGCTAGAGACCGACCTGGCTTCTCCTACAATGAGCAGTTCTTC. Its translation is CSARDRPGFSYNEQFF.

V is TRBV28 and J is TRBJ1-4, with 8 bases matching TRBD1. From germline, CDR1 is MDHEN and CDR2 SYDVKM. The CDR3 is 15 amino acids. CDR3 coding DNA: TGTGCTACCCAACGGGGGGGACAGGTTAATGAAAAACTGTTTTTT. Amino acid sequence: CATQRGGQVNEKLFF.

V and J are TRBV9 and TRBJ2-1; D unclear. The CDR3 loop spans 15 amino acids. Trimming cost V 0 bases and J 1 base, with 8 bases left between them. Germline assignment: CDR1 SGDLS and CDR2 YYNGEE. The CDR3 DNA reads TGTGCCAGCAGCGTAGGAACTGGTTCCTACAATGAGCAGTTCTTC. Its translation is CASSVGTGSYNEQFF.